Listed here is a single T cell receptor beta chain. Base qualities are not recorded, but no much larger clone differs from it by a single base. The protocol used for the library was the immunoSEQ multiplex PCR assay. For most patients, genomic DNA was isolated with the Qiagen DNeasy Blood and Tissue Kit and shipped frozen to Adaptive Biotechnologies for TCR sequencing. For most patients, genomic DNA was subjected to high-throughput TCR-beta CDR3 sequencing by Adaptive Biotechnologies. As for the original processing: TCR sequencing data were retrieved from Adaptive's ImmunoSEQ software for about 17 patients, whereas a few other patients were processed with MiXCR and VDJtools. CD4 versus CD8 sorting errors were corrected by removing sequences found in both subsets at a frequency ratio below 5:1. CDR3 nucleotide sequences shared by donor and recipient were removed because the origin of these sequences could not be assigned. Alloreactive clones required at least 2-fold expansion over unstimulated cells and minimum CFSE-low frequency of 0.002% (template counts) or 0.001% (read counts). Mappable clones were those detected in sequenced pre-transplant spleen, lymph node, or MLR CFSE-low populations of the donor or recipient. Cumulative frequency of alloreactive clones was calculated as a percentage of all sequences weighted by copy number. TCRdb re-hosts the immuneACCESS table, in-frame sequences only. Its copies lack some clones; in the studies checked, an unresolved V gene accounts for under half of them, and the cause for the rest is not known. V and J calls and clone size are those listed in that table; D and trimming were worked out from the DNA. The sample has about 21,000 clones on record, around 43% of them singletons. The ten largest clonotypes hold approximately 1.7% of the sample.

The sample comes from a study of graft-versus-host responses after intestinal transplantation (dated by TCRdb to the early 2020s). About the study as a whole: The transplants that recipients got were multivisceral, liver-intestinal, or isolated intestinal. The cohort enrolled under 25 intestinal transplant recipients including one retransplant, and a few patients lacking pretransplant specimens were excluded. Alloreactive clones were identified by sequencing pre-transplant mixed lymphocyte reaction products and comparing them with unstimulated pre-transplant donor and recipient T cells. A peak of at least 4% donor T cells among recipient peripheral blood mononuclear cells was the definition used for donor T cell macrochimerism. Graft-versus-host and host-versus-graft alloreactive T cell clones were tracked in the graft, circulation and bone marrow after intestinal transplantation using bulk TCR-beta CDR3 sequencing. Every recipient was given anti-thymocyte globulin induction, then maintenance tacrolimus and steroids for approximately 3 years. Rather than going through the commercial service, samples from three later patients were sequenced in-house on an Illumina MiSeq and processed with MiXCR. What the work shows at the level of the full study, not this receptor alone: Patients with donor T cell macrochimerism had high GvH to HvG T cell clonal ratios in their allografts. GvH clones were found in recipient bone marrow, and some of the GvH clones appeared earlier in ileal mucosa or blood, which is consistent with an intestinal mucosal origin. The relatively low number and heterogeneity of intestinal transplant patients limited the conclusions. Peak levels of circulating GvH clones were associated with declines in HvG clones early after transplant.

Via the germline V gene, CDR1 is MDHEN and CDR2 SYDVKM. Trimming removed 9 bases from V and 3 bases from J, leaving 15 bases between the germline ends. Including cysteine and phenylalanine, the CDR3 has 13 amino acids. Solely the CDR3 DNA is kept, with 39 bases framed from the first base. The meaning of the sample's time point label: cells obtained before transplantation from donor or recipient. Mixed lymphocyte reactions plated around 200,000 CFSE-labeled pre-transplant responders with around 200,000 irradiated violet-dye-labeled stimulators and were cultured for five to seven days. After the mixed lymphocyte reaction, proliferating CD3+CD4+CFSE-low and CD3+CD8+CFSE-low responder cells were FACS-sorted on a BD Influx sorter.

Sample: alloreactive CD8+ T cells from a mixed lymphocyte reaction culture, taken before intestinal transplant. The cell subset or site label for this specimen denotes: CFSE-low proliferating T cells sorted from approximately 6-day pre-transplant mixed lymphocyte reaction (GvH or HvG direction). This TCR came from a human patient who received an intestinal transplant. The chain is assembled from TRBV28 and TRBJ2-7; a confident D gene designation cannot be given. CDR3 protein: CASLESARYEQYF. The DNA reads TGTGCCAGTCTAGAAAGTGCCCGCTACGAGCAGTACTTC.